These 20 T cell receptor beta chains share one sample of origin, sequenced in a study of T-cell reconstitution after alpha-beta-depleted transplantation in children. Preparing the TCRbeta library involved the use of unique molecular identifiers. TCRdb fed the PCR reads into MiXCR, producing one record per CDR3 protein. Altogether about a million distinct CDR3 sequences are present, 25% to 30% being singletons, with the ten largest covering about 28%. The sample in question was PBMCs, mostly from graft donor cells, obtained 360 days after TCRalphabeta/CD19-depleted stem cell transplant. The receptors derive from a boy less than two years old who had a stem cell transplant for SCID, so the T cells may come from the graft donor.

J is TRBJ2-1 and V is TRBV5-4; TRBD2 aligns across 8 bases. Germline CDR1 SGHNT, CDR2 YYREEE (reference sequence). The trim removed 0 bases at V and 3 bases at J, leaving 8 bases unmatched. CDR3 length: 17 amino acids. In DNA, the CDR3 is TGTGCCAGCAGCTTGGGGCCCACTAGCGGAGTCTACAATGAGCAGTTCTTC. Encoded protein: CASSLGPTSGVYNEQFF.

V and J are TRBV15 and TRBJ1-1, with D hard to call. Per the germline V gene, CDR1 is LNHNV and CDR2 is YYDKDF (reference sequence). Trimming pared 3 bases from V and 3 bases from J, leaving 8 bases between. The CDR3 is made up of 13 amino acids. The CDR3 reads CATSSIWDTEAFF. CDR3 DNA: TGTGCCACCAGCAGTATCTGGGACACTGAAGCTTTCTTT.

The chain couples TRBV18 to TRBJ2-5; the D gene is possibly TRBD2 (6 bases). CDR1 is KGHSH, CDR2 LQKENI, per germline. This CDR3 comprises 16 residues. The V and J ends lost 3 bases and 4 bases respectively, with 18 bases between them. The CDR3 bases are TGTGCCAGCTCACCCTTCAAGGTTCGGGGGACAGAGACCCAGTACTTC. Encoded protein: CASSPFKVRGTETQYF. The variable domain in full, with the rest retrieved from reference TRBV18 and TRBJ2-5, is NAGVMQNPRHLVRRRGQEARLRCSPMKGHSHVYWYRQLPEEGLKFMVYLQKENIIDESGMPKERFSAEFPKEGPSILRIQQVVRGDSAAYFCASSPFKVRGTETQYFGPGTRLLVL.

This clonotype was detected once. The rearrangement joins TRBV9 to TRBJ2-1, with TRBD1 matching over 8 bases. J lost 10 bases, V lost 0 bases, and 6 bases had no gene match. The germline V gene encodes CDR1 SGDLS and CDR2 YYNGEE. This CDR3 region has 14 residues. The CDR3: CASSVVGRTGEQFF. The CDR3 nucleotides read TGTGCCAGCAGCGTAGTAGGGCGGACAGGGGAGCAGTTCTTC.

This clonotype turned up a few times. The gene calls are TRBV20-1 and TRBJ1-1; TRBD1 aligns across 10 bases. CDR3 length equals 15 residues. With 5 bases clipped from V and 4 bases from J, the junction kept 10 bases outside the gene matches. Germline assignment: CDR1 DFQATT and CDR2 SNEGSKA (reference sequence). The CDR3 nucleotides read TGCAGTGCTTGGGACAGGGGCCGCCCCCGCACTGAAGCTTTCTTT. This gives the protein CSAWDRGRPRTEAFF.

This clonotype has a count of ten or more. As DNA, the CDR3 is TGTGCCAGCAGTTTGAGCCGGGGCGACACAGATACGCAGTATTTT. It specifies CASSLSRGDTDTQYF. The genes are TRBV27 and TRBJ2-3; perhaps D is TRBD1 or TRBD2 (5 bases each). V was cut by 3 bases and J by 2 bases, with 12 bases left in between. Germline CDR1 reads MNHEY; CDR2 reads SMNVEV (reference sequence). The CDR3 sequence is 15 residues long.

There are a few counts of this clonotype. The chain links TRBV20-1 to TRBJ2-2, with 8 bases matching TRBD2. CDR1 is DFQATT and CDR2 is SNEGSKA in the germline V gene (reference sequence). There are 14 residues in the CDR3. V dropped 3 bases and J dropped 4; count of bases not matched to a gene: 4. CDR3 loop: CSASSLAGTGELFF. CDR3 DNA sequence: TGCAGTGCTAGCAGTCTAGCGGGCACCGGGGAGCTGTTTTTT.

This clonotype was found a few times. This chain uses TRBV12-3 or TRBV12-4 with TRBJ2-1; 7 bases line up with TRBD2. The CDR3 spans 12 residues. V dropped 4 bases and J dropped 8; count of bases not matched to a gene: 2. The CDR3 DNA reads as TGTGCCAGCAGTTGGGGGGGGGATGAGCAGTTCTTC. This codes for CASSWGGDEQFF.

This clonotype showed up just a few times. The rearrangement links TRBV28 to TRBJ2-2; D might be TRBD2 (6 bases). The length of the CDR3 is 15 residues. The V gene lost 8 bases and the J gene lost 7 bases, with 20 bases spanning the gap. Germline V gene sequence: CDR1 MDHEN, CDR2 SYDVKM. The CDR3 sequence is CASEGPTWGVGELFF. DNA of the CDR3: TGTGCCAGCGAGGGACCGACCTGGGGGGTCGGGGAGCTGTTTTTT. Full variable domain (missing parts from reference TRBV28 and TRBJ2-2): DVKVTQSSRYLVKRTGEKVFLECVQDMDHENMFWYRQDPGLGLRLIYFSYDVKMKEKGDIPEGYSVSREKKERFSLILESASTNQTSMYLCASEGPTWGVGELFFGEGSRLTVL.

Written as DNA, the CDR3 is TGTGCCAGCAGCTCGGCCCGGACAGGAACTGAAGCTTTCTTT. It encodes CASSSARTGTEAFF. This chain joins TRBV7-2 and TRBJ1-1; TRBD1 matches at 7 bases. J gave up 5 bases and V 4 bases, and 7 bases lay outside the gene matches. Germline V gives CDR1 SGHTA, CDR2 FQGNSA. CDR3 length equals 14 residues. Full variable domain (remainder filled in from reference TRBV7-2 and TRBJ1-1): GAGVSQSPSNKVTEKGKDVELRCDPISGHTALYWYRQSLGQGLEFLIYFQGNSAPDKSGLPSDRFSAERTGGSVSTLTIQRTQQEDSAVYLCASSSARTGTEAFFGQGTRLTVV.

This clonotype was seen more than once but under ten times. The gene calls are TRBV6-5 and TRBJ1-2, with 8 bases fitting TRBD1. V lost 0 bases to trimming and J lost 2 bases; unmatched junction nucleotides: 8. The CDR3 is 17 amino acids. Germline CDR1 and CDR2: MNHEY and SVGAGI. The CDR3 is CASSYSAGGEGNYGYTF. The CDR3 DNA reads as TGTGCCAGCAGTTACTCGGCAGGGGGCGAGGGGAACTATGGCTACACCTTC.

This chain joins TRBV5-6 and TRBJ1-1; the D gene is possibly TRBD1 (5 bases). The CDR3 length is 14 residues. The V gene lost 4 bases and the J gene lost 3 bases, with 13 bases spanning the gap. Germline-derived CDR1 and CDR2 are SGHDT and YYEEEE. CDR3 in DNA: TGTGCCAGCAGCCCCTATATGGGGGACACTGAAGCTTTCTTT. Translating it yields CASSPYMGDTEAFF.

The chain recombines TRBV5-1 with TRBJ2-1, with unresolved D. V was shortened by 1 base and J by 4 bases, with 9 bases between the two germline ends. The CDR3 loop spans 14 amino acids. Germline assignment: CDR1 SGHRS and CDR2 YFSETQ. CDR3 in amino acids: CASSLLVQYNEQFF. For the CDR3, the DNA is TGCGCCAGCAGCTTGTTAGTACAGTACAATGAGCAGTTCTTC.

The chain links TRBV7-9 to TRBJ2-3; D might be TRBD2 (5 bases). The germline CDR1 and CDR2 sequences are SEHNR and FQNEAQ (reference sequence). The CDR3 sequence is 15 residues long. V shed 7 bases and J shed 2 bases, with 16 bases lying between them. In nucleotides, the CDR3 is TGTGCCAGCACCTTCTGGGCGGGTCACACAGATACGCAGTATTTT. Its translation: CASTFWAGHTDTQYF.

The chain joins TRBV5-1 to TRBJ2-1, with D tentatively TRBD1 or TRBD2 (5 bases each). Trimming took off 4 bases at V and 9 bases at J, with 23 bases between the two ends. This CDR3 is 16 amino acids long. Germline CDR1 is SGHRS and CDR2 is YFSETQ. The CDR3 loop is CASSPPPGGGAPEQFF. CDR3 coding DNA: TGCGCCAGCAGCCCTCCGCCCGGTGGGGGAGCCCCTGAGCAGTTCTTC.

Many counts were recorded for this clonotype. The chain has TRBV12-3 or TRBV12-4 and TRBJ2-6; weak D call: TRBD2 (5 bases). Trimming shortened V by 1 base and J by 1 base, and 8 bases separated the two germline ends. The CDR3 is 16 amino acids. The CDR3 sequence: CASSLVGVSGANVLTF. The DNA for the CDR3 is TGTGCCAGCAGTTTAGTCGGGGTTTCTGGGGCCAACGTCCTGACTTTC.

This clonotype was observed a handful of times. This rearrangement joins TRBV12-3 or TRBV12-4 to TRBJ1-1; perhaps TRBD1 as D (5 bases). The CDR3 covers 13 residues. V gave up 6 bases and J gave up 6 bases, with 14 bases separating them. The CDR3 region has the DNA TGTGCCAGCAGGGGTCGGGGGTGGGCTGAAGCTTTCTTT. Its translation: CASRGRGWAEAFF.

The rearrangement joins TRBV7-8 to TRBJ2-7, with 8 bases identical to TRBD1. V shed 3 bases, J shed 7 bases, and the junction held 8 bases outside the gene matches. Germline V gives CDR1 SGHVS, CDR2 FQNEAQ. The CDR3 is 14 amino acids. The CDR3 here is CASSFGQGAWEQYF. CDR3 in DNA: TGTGCCAGCAGCTTTGGGCAGGGGGCGTGGGAGCAGTACTTC.

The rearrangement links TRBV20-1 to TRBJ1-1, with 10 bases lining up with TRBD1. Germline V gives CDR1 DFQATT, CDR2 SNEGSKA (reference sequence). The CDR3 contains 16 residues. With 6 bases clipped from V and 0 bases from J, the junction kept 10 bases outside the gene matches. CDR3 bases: TGCAGTGCCCCGGGACAGGGGCGCTACATGAACACTGAAGCTTTCTTT. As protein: CSAPGQGRYMNTEAFF.

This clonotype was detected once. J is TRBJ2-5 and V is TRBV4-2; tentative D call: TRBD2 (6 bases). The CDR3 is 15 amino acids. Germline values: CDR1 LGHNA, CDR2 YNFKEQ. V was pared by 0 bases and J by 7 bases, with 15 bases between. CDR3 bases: TGTGCCAGCAGCCAAGAATCAAGGGTCGGGAGGACCCAGTACTTC. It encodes CASSQESRVGRTQYF.